This T cell receptor (beta chain) stems from a study of T cells after posttransplantation cyclophosphamide (dated by TCRdb to the mid-2010s). Some background on the complete study: T cell repertoire reconstitution was tracked by TRB sequencing after myeloablative bone marrow transplantation in which posttransplantation cyclophosphamide was used as GVHD prophylaxis. In 3 patients, TRB sequencing was also performed on up to about 3 more blood samples taken 2 to 5.2 years after transplant, and in several patients, pretransplant blood was also TRB-sequenced. Blood from every one of the approximately 30 PTCy patients who had 1-year posttransplant specimens underwent TRB sequencing. Antigen receptor sequencing was done on samples from about 34 PTCy-treated patients and from roughly 17 related bone marrow donors of those patients. TRA and TRB clonality were tightly correlated in several samples, so subsequent TCR analyses focused on TRB only. Public TRB sequences were searched against a database of over 3,600 sequences associated with responses to pathogens, tumor antigens, self-antigens and alloantigens.

The control group consisted of approximately 10 patients who received myeloablative marrow transplants with methotrexate plus a calcineurin inhibitor and who were sampled 1 year after transplant. Peripheral blood and bone marrow mononuclear cells were isolated by Ficoll-Hypaque density centrifugation and were cryopreserved. As regards this clone: Its target antigen remains unknown. No base qualities exist here, and no much larger clone lies one base off it.

Genomic DNA was the input for TRB sequencing, which was run either with the immunoSEQ assay at survey resolution or with the hsTCRB kit. Processing in the source paper ran as follows. The immunoSEQ software was used for initial read processing, and the LymphoSeq R package was used for repertoire analyses. Clonality was calculated as 1 minus normalized Shannon entropy, and the Gini coefficient was also calculated for each TRB dataset. Phenotypes of unsorted samples were inferred by mapping TRB sequences from sorted subsets of the recipient or donor onto unsorted samples of the same recipient. Entries here come from immuneACCESS through TCRdb and include only in-frame sequences with V and J called. Some clones fail to appear in such tables; in the studies checked, an unresolved V gene covers under half of the shortfall, and the cause of the remainder is unknown. The V and J calls and the clone size are those of that table, but D and trimming were determined from the DNA. The sample has roughly 24,000 clones on record, more than 70% of them singletons. The ten largest make up around 8.2% of the sample.

From the germline V gene, CDR1 is MNHEY and CDR2 is SVGAGI. Trimming removed 2 bases from V and 4 bases from J; the gene matches leave 8 bases unexplained. From the cysteine up to the phenylalanine, the CDR3 has a length of 15 residues. Just the 45-base CDR3 DNA is kept, in frame starting at base 1. Results the study describes overall, beyond this receptor: The TRB repertoires of T cells infiltrating skin or the GI tract showed only limited overlap with the TRB repertoires found in blood. Across fewer than 50 patients, TRB clonality was highly associated with recipient CMV seropositivity and CMV reactivation, and diversity in PTCy patients was similar to diversity in CNI/methotrexate controls. Donor-recipient similarity was low at 1-2 months but increased during the first year, and donor CD8+ memory clones often dominated later blood repertoires.

The receptor's source is a female patient aged 45-65 years who received an allogeneic stem cell transplant from an unrelated donor, was CMV-positive, and had chronic GVHD only. Some T cells may originate with the graft donor following a transplant. In this chain, TRBV6-5 is recombined with TRBJ2-7, and 7 junction bases match TRBD1. The sample consisted of PBMCs, taken after an allogeneic stem cell transplant with a calcineurin inhibitor and methotrexate. The CDR3 here reads CASSYVRDRPYEQYF. The DNA sequence follows: TGTGCCAGCAGTTACGTCCGGGACAGACCTTACGAGCAGTACTTC.